This TCR beta chain was captured in a study of cytomegalovirus exposure and HLA in healthy donors. With regard to this clone: Its antigen remains unknown.

The study, taken as a whole, reports: When a later analysis compared HLA-associated TCR beta chains with equally common others, the HLA-associated chains turned out to be more clonally expanded and to have lower generation probabilities. Fewer N-insertions (relative to the approximately 670-donor mean) were reportedly seen in an Asian-associated ancestry cluster in a later analysis.

The CDR3 length is 12 residues. The V gene's germline CDR1 is LNHNV and CDR2 YYDKDF (reference sequence). V dropped 3 bases and J dropped 5 bases, with 7 bases sitting between them. PCR involved 60 Vbeta and 13 Jbeta primers. Sequenced by immunoSEQ multiplex PCR; TCRdb stores in-frame clones only, minus some. The data hold around 100,000 clones, with 80% to 90% observed a single time. This receptor was taken from a woman aged 18-29 years in good health and CMV-seropositive. This chain connects TRBV15 to TRBJ2-5; D uncertain. Sequencing was performed on PBMCs. Written as DNA, the CDR3 is TGTGCCACCAGCAGGGCCTCTGAGACCCAGTACTTC. Its translation is CATSRASETQYF.